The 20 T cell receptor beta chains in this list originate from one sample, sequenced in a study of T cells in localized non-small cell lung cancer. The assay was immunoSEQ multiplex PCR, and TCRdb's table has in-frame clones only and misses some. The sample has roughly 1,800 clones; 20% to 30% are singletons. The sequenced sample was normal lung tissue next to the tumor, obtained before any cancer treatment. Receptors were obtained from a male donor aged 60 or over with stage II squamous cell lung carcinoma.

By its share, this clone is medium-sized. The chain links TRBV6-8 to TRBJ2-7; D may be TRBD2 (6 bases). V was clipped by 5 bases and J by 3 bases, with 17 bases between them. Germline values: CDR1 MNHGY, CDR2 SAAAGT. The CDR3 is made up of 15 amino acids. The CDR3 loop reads CASSRADGGNYEQYF. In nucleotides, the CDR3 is TGTGCCAGCAGTCGGGCGGATGGCGGGAACTACGAGCAGTACTTC.

The CDR3 region is CASSSLAAGDYEQYF. CDR3 coding DNA: TGTGCCAGCAGTTCCCTAGCGGCGGGGGACTACGAGCAGTACTTC. The chain recombines TRBV28 with TRBJ2-7, with 7 bases that match TRBD2. The length of the CDR3 is 15 residues. The V gene end was trimmed by 4 bases and the J gene end by 3 bases; junction bases not matched to a gene: 9. Germline V lookup: CDR1 MDHEN, CDR2 SYDVKM. Variable domain in full (rest from reference TRBV28 and TRBJ2-7): DVKVTQSSRYLVKRTGEKVFLECVQDMDHENMFWYRQDPGLGLRLIYFSYDVKMKEKGDIPEGYSVSREKKERFSLILESASTNQTSMYLCASSSLAAGDYEQYFGPGTRLTVT.

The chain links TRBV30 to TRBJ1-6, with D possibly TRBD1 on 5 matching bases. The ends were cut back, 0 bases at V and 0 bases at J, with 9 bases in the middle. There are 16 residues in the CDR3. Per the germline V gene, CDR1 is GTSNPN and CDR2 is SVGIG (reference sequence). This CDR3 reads CAWSVGGSSYNSPLHF. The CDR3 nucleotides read TGTGCCTGGAGTGTCGGGGGAAGCTCCTATAATTCACCCCTCCACTTT.

The CDR3 reads CASSIDYRVTEAFF. CDR3 coding DNA: TGTGCCAGTAGTATAGATTACAGGGTAACTGAAGCTTTCTTT. The chain recombines TRBV19 with TRBJ1-1; D perhaps matches TRBD1 (6 bases). CDR3 size: 14 residues. Germline CDR1 is LNHDA and CDR2 is SQIVND (reference sequence). Trimming took off 0 bases at V and 5 bases at J, with 10 bases between the two ends.

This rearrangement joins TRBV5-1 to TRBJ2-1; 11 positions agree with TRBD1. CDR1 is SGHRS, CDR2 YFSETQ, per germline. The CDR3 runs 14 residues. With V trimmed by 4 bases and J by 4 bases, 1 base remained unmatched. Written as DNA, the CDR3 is TGCGCCAGCAGCGGACAGGGGGCTTACAATGAGCAGTTCTTC. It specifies CASSGQGAYNEQFF.

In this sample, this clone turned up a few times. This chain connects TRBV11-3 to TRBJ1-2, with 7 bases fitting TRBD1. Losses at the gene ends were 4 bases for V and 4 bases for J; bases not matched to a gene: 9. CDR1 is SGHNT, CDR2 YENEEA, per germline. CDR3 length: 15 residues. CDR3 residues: CASSSNHRGGYGYTF. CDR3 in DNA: TGTGCCAGCAGCTCCAACCACAGGGGCGGCTATGGCTACACCTTC.

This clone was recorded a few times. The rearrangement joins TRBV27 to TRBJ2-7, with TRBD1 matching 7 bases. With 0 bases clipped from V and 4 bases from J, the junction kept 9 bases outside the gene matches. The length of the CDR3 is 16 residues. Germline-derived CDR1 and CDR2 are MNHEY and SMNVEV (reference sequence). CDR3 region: CASSLSYGTETYEQYF. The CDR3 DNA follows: TGTGCCAGCAGTTTATCGTACGGGACAGAGACGTACGAGCAGTACTTC.

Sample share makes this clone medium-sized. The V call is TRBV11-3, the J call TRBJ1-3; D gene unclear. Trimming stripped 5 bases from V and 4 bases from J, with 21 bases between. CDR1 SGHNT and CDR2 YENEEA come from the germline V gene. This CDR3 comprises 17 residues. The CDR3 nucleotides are TGTGCCAGCAGCGTCCGGGCCCTTACAGAGAGCGGAAACACCATATATTTT. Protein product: CASSVRALTESGNTIYF.

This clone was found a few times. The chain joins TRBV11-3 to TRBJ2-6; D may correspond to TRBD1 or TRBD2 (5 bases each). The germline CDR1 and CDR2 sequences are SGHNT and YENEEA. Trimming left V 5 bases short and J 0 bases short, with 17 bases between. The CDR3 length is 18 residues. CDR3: CASSPQRGPLSGANVLTF. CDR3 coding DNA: TGTGCCAGCAGCCCTCAGAGGGGACCCCTCTCTGGGGCCAACGTCCTGACTTTC.

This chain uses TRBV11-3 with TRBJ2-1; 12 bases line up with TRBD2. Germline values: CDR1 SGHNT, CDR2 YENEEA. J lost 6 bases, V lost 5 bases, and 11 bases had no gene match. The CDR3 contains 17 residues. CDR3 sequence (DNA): TGTGCCAGCAGCCCAACTCTAGCGGGGGGGGTGGTCAATGAGCAGTTCTTC. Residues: CASSPTLAGGVVNEQFF.

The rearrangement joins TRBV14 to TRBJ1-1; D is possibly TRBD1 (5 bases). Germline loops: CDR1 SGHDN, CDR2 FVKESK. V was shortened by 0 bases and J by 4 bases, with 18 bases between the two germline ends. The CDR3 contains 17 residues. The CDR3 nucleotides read TGTGCCAGCAGCCAAGAGGGTCTTCGGGGGTGGATCACTGAAGCTTTCTTT. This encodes CASSQEGLRGWITEAFF.

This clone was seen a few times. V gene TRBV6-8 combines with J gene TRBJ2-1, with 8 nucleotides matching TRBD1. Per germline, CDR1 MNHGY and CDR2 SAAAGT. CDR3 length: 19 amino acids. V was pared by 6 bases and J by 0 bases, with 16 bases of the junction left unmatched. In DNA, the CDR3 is TGTGCCAGCAGCGTCCGGACAGGGTCGGGCCGCAGCTCCTACAATGAGCAGTTCTTC. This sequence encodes CASSVRTGSGRSSYNEQFF.

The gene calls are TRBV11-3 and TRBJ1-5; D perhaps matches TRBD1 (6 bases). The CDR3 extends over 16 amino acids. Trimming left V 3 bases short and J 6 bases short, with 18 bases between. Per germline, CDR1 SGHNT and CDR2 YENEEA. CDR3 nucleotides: TGTGCCAGCAGCTTTGCAGGACAGAGCCGGCTTCAGCCCCAGCATTTT. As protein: CASSFAGQSRLQPQHF.

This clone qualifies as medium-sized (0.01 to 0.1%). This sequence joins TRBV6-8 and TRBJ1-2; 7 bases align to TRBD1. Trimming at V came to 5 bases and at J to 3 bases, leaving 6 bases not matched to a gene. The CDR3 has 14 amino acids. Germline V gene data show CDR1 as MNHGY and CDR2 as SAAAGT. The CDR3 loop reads CASSPGGYDYGYTF. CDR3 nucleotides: TGTGCCAGCAGTCCAGGGGGTTATGACTATGGCTACACCTTC.

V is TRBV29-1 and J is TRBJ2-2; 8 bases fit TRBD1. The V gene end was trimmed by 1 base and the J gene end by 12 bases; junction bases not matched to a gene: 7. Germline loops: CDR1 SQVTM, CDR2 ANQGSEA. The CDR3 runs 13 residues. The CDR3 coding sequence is TGCAGCGTTGAAGGGACAGGGCGGAGGAAGCTGTTTTTT. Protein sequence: CSVEGTGRRKLFF.

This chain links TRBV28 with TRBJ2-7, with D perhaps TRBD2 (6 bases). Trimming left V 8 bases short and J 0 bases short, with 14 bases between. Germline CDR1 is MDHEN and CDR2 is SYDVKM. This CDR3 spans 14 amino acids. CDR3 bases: TGTGCCAGCCGCGGGACGAGTTTCTCCTACGAGCAGTACTTC. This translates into CASRGTSFSYEQYF.

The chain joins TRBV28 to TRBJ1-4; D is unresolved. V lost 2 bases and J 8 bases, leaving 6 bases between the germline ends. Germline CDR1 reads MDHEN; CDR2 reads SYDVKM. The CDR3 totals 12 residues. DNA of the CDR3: TGTGCCAGCAGTTTACGGCCAGAAAAACTGTTTTTT. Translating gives CASSLRPEKLFF.

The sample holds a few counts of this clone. The CDR3: CASSSADRDYGYTF. The CDR3 DNA reads as TGTGCCAGCAGTTCCGCGGACAGGGACTATGGCTACACCTTC. The rearrangement links TRBV28 to TRBJ1-2, with 8 bases matching TRBD1. V trimming: 4 bases; J trimming: 3 bases; junction bases outside the gene matches: 4. The CDR3 contains 14 residues. CDR1 is MDHEN and CDR2 is SYDVKM in the germline V gene.

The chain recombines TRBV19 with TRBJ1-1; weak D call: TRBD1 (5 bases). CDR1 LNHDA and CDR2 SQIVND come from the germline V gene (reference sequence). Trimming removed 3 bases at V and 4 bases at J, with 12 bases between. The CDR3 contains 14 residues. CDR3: CASSITGGGTEAFF. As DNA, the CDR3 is TGTGCCAGTAGTATCACGGGTGGGGGCACTGAAGCTTTCTTT.

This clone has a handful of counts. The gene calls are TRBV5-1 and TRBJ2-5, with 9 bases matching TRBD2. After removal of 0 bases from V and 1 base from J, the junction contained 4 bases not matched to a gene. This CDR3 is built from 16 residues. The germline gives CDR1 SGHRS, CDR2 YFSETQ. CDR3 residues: CASSLGVAGVQETQYF. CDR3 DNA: TGCGCCAGCAGCTTGGGGGTAGCGGGGGTCCAAGAGACCCAGTACTTC.